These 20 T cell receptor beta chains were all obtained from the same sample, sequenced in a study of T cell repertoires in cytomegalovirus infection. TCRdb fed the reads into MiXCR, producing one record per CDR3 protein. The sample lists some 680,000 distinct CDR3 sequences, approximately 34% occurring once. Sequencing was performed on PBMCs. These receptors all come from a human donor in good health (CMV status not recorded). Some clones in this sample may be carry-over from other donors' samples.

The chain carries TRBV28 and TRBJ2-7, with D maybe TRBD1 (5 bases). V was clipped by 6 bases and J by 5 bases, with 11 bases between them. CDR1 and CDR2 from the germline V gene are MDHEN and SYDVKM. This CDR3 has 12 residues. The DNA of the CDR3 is TGTGCCAGCAGGTCTGGGGCCCACGAGCAGTACTTC. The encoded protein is CASRSGAHEQYF.

This CDR3 is CASSRNRDSNSPLHF. Here the CDR3 DNA reads TGTGCCAGCAGTCGTAACAGAGACTCTAATTCACCCCTCCACTTT. The chain carries TRBV7-9 and TRBJ1-6; no definite D call. V was cut by 6 bases and J by 6 bases, with 15 bases left in between. This CDR3 contains 15 residues. The germline CDR1 and CDR2 sequences are SEHNR and FQNEAQ (reference sequence).

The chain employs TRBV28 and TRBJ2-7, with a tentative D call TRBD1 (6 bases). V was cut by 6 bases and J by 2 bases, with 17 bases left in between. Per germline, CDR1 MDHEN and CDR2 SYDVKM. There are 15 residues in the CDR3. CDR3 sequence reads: CASSIRRPGAYEQYF. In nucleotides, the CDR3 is TGTGCCAGCAGCATTAGGCGGCCAGGGGCCTACGAGCAGTACTTC.

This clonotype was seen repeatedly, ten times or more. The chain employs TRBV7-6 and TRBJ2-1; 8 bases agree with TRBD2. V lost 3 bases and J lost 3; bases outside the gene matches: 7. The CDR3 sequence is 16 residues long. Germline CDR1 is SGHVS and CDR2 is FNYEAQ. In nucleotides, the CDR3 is TGTGCCAGCAGCTTTTATAGCGGGGAACACTACAATGAGCAGTTCTTC. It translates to CASSFYSGEHYNEQFF.

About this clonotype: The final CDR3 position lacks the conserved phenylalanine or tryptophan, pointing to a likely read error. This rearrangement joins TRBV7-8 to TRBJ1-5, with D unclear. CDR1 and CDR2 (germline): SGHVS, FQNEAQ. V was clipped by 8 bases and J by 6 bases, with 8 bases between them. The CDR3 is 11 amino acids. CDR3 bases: TGTGCCAGCGGAATAGGTCAGCCCCAGCATTGT. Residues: CASGIGQPQHC.

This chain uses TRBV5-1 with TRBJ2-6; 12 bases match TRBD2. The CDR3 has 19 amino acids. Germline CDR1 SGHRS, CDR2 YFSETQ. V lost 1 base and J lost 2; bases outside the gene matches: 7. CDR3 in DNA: TGCGCCAGCAGCTTGAGGGGACTAGCGGGCGAGGCTGGGGCCAACGTCCTGACTTTC. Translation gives CASSLRGLAGEAGANVLTF.

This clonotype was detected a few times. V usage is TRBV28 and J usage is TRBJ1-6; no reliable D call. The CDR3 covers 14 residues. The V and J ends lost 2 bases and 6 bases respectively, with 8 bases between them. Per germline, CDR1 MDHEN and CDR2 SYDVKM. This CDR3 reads CASSLGNVNSPLHF. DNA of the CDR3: TGTGCCAGCAGTTTAGGCAACGTTAATTCACCCCTCCACTTT. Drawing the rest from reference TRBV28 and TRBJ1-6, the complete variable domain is DVKVTQSSRYLVKRTGEKVFLECVQDMDHENMFWYRQDPGLGLRLIYFSYDVKMKEKGDIPEGYSVSREKKERFSLILESASTNQTSMYLCASSLGNVNSPLHFGNGTRLTVT.

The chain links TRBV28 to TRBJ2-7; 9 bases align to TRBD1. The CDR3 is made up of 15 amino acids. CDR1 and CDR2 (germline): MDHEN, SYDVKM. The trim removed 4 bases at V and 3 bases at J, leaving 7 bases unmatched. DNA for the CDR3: TGTGCCAGCAGTTCCCGAGGACAGGGGCACTACGAGCAGTACTTC. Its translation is CASSSRGQGHYEQYF.

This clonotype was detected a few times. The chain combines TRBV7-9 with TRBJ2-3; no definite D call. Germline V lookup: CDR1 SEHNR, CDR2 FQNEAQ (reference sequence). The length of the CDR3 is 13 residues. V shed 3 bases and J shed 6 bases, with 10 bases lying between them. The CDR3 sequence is CASSFLDPDTQYF. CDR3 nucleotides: TGTGCCAGCAGCTTCCTCGATCCGGATACGCAGTATTTT.

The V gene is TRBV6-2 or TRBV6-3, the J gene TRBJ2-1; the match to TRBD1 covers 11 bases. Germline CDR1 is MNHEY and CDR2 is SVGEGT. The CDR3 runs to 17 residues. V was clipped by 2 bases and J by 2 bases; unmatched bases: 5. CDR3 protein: CASSYPGQGVPYNEQFF. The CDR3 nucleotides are TGTGCCAGCAGTTACCCGGGACAGGGGGTCCCCTACAATGAGCAGTTCTTC.

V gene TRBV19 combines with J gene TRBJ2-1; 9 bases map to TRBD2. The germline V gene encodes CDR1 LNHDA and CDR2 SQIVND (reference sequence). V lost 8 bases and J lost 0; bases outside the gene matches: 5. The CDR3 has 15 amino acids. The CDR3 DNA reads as TGTGCCAGTGGATATAGCGGGAGCTCCTACAATGAGCAGTTCTTC. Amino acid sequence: CASGYSGSSYNEQFF.

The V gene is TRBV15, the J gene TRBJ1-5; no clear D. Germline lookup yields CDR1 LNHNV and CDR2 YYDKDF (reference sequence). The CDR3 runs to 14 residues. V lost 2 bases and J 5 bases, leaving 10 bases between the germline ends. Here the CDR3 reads CATSRSQSYQPQHF. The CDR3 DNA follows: TGTGCCACCAGCAGAAGCCAGAGTTATCAGCCCCAGCATTTT.

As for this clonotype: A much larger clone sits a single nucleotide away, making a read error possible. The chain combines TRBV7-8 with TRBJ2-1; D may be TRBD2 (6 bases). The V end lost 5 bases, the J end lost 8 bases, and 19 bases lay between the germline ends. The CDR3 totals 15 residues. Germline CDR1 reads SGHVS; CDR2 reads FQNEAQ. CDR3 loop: CASSPRERSLDEQFF. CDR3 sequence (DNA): TGTGCCAGCAGCCCGCGGGAAAGATCATTGGATGAGCAGTTCTTC.

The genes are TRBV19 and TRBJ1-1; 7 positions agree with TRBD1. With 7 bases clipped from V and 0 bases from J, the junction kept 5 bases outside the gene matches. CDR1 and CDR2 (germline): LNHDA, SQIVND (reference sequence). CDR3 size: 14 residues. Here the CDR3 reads CASMTGTVNTEAFF. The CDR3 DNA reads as TGTGCCAGTATGACAGGGACAGTGAACACTGAAGCTTTCTTT.

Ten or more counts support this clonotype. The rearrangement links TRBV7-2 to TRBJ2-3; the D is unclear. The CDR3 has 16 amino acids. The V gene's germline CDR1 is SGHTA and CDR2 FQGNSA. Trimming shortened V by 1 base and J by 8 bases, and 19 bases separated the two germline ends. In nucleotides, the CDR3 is TGTGCCAGCAGCTTAGAGAGGAGTCTAGTCGACGGTACGCAGTATTTT. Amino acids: CASSLERSLVDGTQYF.

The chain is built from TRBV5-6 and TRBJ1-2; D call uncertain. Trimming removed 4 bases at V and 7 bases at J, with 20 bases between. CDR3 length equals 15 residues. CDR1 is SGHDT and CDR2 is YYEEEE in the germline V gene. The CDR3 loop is CASSLLVFRQAGYTF. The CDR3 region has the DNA TGTGCCAGCAGCCTATTGGTTTTTCGGCAGGCTGGCTACACCTTC.

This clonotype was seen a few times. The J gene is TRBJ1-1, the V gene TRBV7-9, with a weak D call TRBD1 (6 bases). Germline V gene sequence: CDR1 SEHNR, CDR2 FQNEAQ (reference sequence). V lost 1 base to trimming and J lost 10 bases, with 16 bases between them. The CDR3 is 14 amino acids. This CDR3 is CASSLGGGPGRAFF. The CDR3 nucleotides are TGTGCCAGCAGCTTAGGTGGGGGGCCTGGGAGAGCTTTCTTT.

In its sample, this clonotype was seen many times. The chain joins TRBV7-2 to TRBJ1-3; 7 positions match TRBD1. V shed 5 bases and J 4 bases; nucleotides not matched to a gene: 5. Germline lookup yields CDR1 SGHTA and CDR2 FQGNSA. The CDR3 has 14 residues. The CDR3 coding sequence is TGTGCCAGCAGCCACAGGACAGGCGGAAACACCATATATTTT. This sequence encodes CASSHRTGGNTIYF.

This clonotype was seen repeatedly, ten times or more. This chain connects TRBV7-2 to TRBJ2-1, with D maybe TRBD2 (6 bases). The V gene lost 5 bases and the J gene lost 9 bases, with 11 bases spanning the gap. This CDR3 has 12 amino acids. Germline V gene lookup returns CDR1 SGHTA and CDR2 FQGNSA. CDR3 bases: TGTGCCAGCAGCCGTGGAGGGGTTGAGCAGTTCTTC. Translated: CASSRGGVEQFF.

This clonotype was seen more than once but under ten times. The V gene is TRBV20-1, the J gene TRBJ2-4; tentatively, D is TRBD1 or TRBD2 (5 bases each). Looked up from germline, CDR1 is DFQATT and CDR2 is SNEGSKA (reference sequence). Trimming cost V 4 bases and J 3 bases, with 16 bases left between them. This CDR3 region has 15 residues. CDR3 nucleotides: TGCAGTGCTACCCAGGGACGGGTTTACAAAAACATTCAGTACTTC. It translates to CSATQGRVYKNIQYF.